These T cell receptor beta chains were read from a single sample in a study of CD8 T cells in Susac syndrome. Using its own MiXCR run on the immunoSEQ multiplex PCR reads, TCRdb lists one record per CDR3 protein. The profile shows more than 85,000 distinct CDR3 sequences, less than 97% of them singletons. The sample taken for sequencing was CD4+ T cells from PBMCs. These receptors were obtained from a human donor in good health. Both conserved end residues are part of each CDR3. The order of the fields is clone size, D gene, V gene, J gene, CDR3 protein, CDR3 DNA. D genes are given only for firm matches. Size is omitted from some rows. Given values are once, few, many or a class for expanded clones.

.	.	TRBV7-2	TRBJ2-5	CASSSPGTQYF	TGTGCCAGCAGCTCCCCGGGGACCCAGTACTTC
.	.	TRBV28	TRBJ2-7	CASSTGRDRRYF	TGTGCCAGCAGCACCGGCCGGGACCGAAGGTACTTC
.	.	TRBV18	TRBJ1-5	CASSPDRNQPQHF	TGTGCCAGCTCACCAGACAGAAATCAGCCCCAGCATTTT
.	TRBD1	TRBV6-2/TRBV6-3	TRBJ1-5	CASRATGVGNQPQHF	TGTGCCAGCAGAGCCACAGGGGTGGGCAATCAGCCCCAGCATTTT
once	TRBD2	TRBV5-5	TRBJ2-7	CASSLAGTNYEQYF	TGTGCCAGCAGCCTGGCCGGGACTAACTACGAGCAGTACTTC
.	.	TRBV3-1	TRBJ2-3	CASSHGRSTDTQYF	TGTGCCAGCAGCCACGGACGGAGCACAGATACGCAGTATTTT
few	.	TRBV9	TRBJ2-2	CASSGAGTGELFF	TGTGCCAGCAGTGGGGCGGGCACCGGGGAGCTGTTTTTT
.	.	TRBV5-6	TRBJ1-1	CASSRYGSNTEAFF	TGTGCCAGCAGCCGTTATGGTTCGAACACTGAAGCTTTCTTT
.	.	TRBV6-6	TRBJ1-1	CASSPYMNTEAFF	TGTGCCAGCAGTCCCTACATGAACACTGAAGCTTTCTTT
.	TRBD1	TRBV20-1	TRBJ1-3	CSARWQGAVNTIYF	TGCAGTGCTAGATGGCAGGGGGCAGTAAACACCATATATTTT
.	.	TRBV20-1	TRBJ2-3	CSAREVPDTQYF	TGCAGTGCTAGAGAAGTGCCGGATACGCAGTATTTT
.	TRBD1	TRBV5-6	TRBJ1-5	CASSFGDREQPQHF	TGTGCCAGCAGCTTCGGGGACAGGGAACAGCCCCAGCATTTT
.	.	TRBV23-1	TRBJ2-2	CASSQGNTGEPFF	TGCGCCAGCAGTCAAGGGAACACCGGGGAGCCGTTTTTT
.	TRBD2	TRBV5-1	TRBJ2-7	CASSLGASGRALYEQYF	TGCGCCAGCAGCTTGGGGGCTAGCGGGAGGGCCCTCTACGAGCAGTACTTC
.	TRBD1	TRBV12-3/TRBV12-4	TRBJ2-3	CASSRRGSADTQYF	TGTGCCAGCAGCCGCAGGGGGTCAGCAGATACGCAGTATTTT
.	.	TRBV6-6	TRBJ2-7	CASSYAASYEQYF	TGTGCCAGCAGTTACGCAGCTTCCTACGAGCAGTACTTC
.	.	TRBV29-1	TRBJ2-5	CSVEELGARKTQYF	TGCAGCGTTGAAGAACTGGGGGCGAGGAAGACCCAGTACTTC
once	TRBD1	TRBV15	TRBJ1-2	CATSRGQEGYGYTF	TGTGCCACCAGCAGGGGACAGGAAGGCTATGGCTACACCTTC
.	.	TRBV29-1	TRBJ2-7	CSASSTGATYEQYF	TGCAGCGCCTCGAGTACGGGGGCAACCTACGAGCAGTACTTC
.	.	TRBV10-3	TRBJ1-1	CAIRFGTTNEAFF	TGTGCCATCAGATTCGGGACGACGAATGAAGCTTTCTTT
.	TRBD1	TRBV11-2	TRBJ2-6	CASSFYRGPGANVLTF	TGTGCCAGCAGCTTTTACAGGGGGCCTGGGGCCAACGTCCTGACTTTC
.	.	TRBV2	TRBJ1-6	CASSDGTGSYNSPLHF	TGTGCCAGCAGTGACGGCACAGGGTCCTATAATTCACCCCTCCACTTT
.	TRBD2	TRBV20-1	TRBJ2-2	CSALRLAPNTGELFF	TGCAGTGCCCTCAGACTAGCTCCGAACACCGGGGAGCTGTTTTTT
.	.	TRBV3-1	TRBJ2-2	CASTQMAGELFF	TGTGCCAGCACCCAGATGGCCGGGGAGCTGTTTTTT
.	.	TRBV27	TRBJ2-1	CASSRDSGAYNEQFF	TGTGCCAGCAGCCGCGACTCGGGAGCCTACAATGAGCAGTTCTTC
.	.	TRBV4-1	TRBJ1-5	CASSVGLDSNQPQHF	TGCGCCAGCAGCGTGGGTCTCGATAGCAATCAGCCCCAGCATTTT
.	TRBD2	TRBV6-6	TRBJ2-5	CASSPLGGGGKETQYF	TGTGCCAGCAGCCCCCTGGGGGGCGGGGGGAAGGAGACCCAGTACTTC
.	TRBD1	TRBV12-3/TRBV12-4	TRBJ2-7	CASSPLGGQGAIYEQYF	TGTGCCAGCAGCCCCCTCGGAGGACAGGGGGCGATCTACGAGCAGTACTTC
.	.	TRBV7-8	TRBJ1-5	CASSTRDGNQPQHF	TGTGCCAGCAGCACCCGGGACGGCAATCAGCCCCAGCATTTT
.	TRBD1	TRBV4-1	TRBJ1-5	CASSQPTGGQPQHF	TGCGCCAGCAGCCAACCTACAGGGGGTCAGCCCCAGCATTTT
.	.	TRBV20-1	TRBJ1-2	CSARVSRTNYGYTF	TGCAGTGCTAGAGTTTCACGGACTAACTATGGCTACACCTTC
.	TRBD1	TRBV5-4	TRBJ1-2	CASREGQGDGYTF	TGTGCCAGCAGGGAGGGACAGGGAGATGGCTACACCTTC
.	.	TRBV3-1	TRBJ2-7	CASAQSYEQYF	TGTGCCAGCGCACAGTCCTACGAGCAGTACTTC
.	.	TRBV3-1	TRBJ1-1	CASSQDIPGLNTEAFF	TGTGCCAGCAGCCAAGATATCCCAGGACTGAACACTGAAGCTTTCTTT
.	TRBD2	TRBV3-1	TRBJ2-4	CASSQDRLAGNIQYF	TGTGCCAGCAGCCAAGATAGACTAGCGGGGAACATTCAGTACTTC
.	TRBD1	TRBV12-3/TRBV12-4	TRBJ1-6	CASSSRTGENSPLHF	TGTGCCAGCAGTTCCAGGACAGGGGAAAATTCACCCCTCCACTTT
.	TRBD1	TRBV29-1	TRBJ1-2	CSVETGQGYGYTF	TGCAGCGTTGAAACGGGACAGGGCTATGGCTACACCTTC
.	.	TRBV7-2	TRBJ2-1	CASSPLRGRGEQFF	TGTGCCAGCAGCCCCCTTCGGGGGCGGGGTGAGCAGTTCTTC
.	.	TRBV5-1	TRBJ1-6	CASSLQGEASPLHF	TGCGCCAGCAGCCTACAAGGGGAGGCTTCACCCCTCCACTTT
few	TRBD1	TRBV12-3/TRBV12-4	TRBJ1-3	CASSGQGASGNTIYF	TGTGCCAGCAGTGGACAGGGGGCGTCCGGAAACACCATATATTTT
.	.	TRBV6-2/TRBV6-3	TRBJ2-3	CASSSNLLEDTQYF	TGTGCCAGCAGTTCTAACTTACTAGAGGATACGCAGTATTTT
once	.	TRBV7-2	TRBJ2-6	CASSPDGTGANVLTF	TGTGCCAGCAGCCCAGACGGTACTGGGGCCAACGTCCTGACTTTC
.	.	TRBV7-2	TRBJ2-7	CASSPGALGVEQYF	TGTGCCAGCAGCCCCGGCGCCCTAGGGGTCGAGCAGTACTTC
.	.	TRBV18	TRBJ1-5	CASSQDTSNQPQHF	TGTGCCAGCTCACAAGACACAAGCAATCAGCCCCAGCATTTT
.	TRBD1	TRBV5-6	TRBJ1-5	CASSSRDRAINQPQHF	TGTGCCAGCAGCTCACGGGACAGGGCAATCAATCAGCCCCAGCATTTT
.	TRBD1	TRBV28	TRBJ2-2	CASTEDRGYSTGELFF	TGTGCCAGCACCGAAGACAGGGGTTATTCCACCGGGGAGCTGTTTTTT
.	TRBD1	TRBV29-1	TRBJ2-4	CSVGTGKNIQYF	TGCAGCGTGGGGACAGGAAAAAACATTCAGTACTTC
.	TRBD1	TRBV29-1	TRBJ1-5	CSVGTVGQPQHF	TGCAGCGTGGGGACAGTGGGTCAGCCCCAGCATTTT
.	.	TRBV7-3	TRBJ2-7	CASSLTRSGPAYEQYF	TGTGCCAGCAGCTTAACCCGGAGCGGGCCCGCCTACGAGCAGTACTTC
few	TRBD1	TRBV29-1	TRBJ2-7	CSVIGQATLRTYEQYF	TGCAGCGTGATCGGACAGGCCACGCTAAGAACCTACGAGCAGTACTTC
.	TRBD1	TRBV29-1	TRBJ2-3	CSAKTGALADTQYF	TGCAGCGCGAAGACAGGGGCGCTGGCAGATACGCAGTATTTT
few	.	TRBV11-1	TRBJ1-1	CASSLEQNTEAFF	TGTGCCAGCAGCTTAGAACAGAACACTGAAGCTTTCTTT
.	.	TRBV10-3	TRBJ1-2	CAISAGESVGYTF	TGTGCCATCAGCGCTGGGGAATCTGTAGGCTACACCTTC
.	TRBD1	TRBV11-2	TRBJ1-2	CASSLWGQTNGYTF	TGTGCCAGCAGCTTATGGGGACAGACTAATGGCTACACCTTC
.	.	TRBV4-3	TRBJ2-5	CASSQATESQETQYF	TGCGCCAGCAGCCAAGCTACAGAGTCGCAAGAGACCCAGTACTTC
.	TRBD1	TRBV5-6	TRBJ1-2	CASSRGGQGNYGYTF	TGTGCCAGCAGCCGTGGGGGACAGGGAAACTATGGCTACACCTTC
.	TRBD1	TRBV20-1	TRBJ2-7	CSAGTGVGSDEQYF	TGCAGTGCTGGGACAGGGGTAGGAAGCGACGAGCAGTACTTC
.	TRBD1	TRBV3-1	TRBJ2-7	CASSQGQGSSEQYF	TGTGCCAGCAGCCAAGGACAGGGTTCTTCCGAGCAGTACTTC
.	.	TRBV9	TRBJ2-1	CASTTKEEGYNEQFF	TGTGCCAGCACCACCAAGGAAGAGGGCTACAATGAGCAGTTCTTC